This is a list of T cell receptor beta chains from one sample in a study of CD8 T cells in Susac syndrome. TCRdb re-derived calls from the immunoSEQ multiplex PCR reads in MiXCR, one entry per CDR3 protein. The sample holds about 150,000 distinct CDR3 sequences, about 95% seen once. The specimen was CD8+ T cells from PBMCs. The receptors were gathered from a human donor with multiple sclerosis. The CDR3 runs from the conserved cysteine through the conserved F or W. A D gene is named only where the DNA matches it firmly. Some rows mark clone size as missing; the rest say once, few, many or name a class of expanded clone.

V gene: TRBV29-1
D gene: -
clone size: -
J gene: TRBJ2-2
CDR3 protein: CSVEDSPLNPELFF
CDR3 DNA: TGCAGCGTTGAAGACAGCCCCCTCAACCCCGAGCTGTTTTTT

V gene: TRBV7-9
D gene: -
clone size: -
J gene: TRBJ2-3
CDR3 protein: CASSLRGRSTDTQYF
CDR3 DNA: TGTGCCAGCAGCCTACGGGGGCGAAGCACAGATACGCAGTATTTT

V gene: TRBV6-6
D gene: -
clone size: -
J gene: TRBJ2-5
CDR3 protein: CASSRGGRETQYF
CDR3 DNA: TGTGCCAGCTCCCGAGGTGGGCGAGAGACCCAGTACTTC

V gene: TRBV12-3/TRBV12-4
D gene: -
clone size: -
J gene: TRBJ2-7
CDR3 protein: CASSSSGTNYEQYF
CDR3 DNA: TGTGCCAGCAGTTCTTCAGGGACGAACTACGAGCAGTACTTC

V gene: TRBV30
D gene: TRBD1
clone size: -
J gene: TRBJ2-5
CDR3 protein: CAWNSGQGAETQYF
CDR3 DNA: TGTGCCTGGAATTCGGGACAGGGGGCAGAGACCCAGTACTTC

V gene: TRBV27
D gene: -
clone size: once
J gene: TRBJ2-3
CDR3 protein: CASSLGAPDTQYF
CDR3 DNA: TGTGCCAGCAGTTTAGGGGCTCCAGATACGCAGTATTTT

V gene: TRBV30
D gene: -
clone size: -
J gene: TRBJ1-1
CDR3 protein: CAWSNGVGTEAFF
CDR3 DNA: TGTGCCTGGAGTAACGGAGTGGGCACTGAAGCTTTCTTT

V gene: TRBV6-6
D gene: -
clone size: -
J gene: TRBJ2-5
CDR3 protein: CASSYVARETQYF
CDR3 DNA: TGTGCCAGCAGTTACGTCGCGAGAGAGACCCAGTACTTC

V gene: TRBV11-2
D gene: TRBD2
clone size: -
J gene: TRBJ2-7
CDR3 protein: CASSSMVAGAPYEQYF
CDR3 DNA: TGTGCCAGCAGCTCCATGGTAGCGGGGGCCCCCTACGAGCAGTACTTC

V gene: TRBV29-1
D gene: -
clone size: -
J gene: TRBJ2-1
CDR3 protein: CSVEYGLGANEQFF
CDR3 DNA: TGCAGCGTTGAATATGGGTTAGGTGCCAATGAGCAGTTCTTC

V gene: TRBV11-2
D gene: -
clone size: -
J gene: TRBJ2-1
CDR3 protein: CASSLGIGNEQFF
CDR3 DNA: TGTGCCAGCAGCTTAGGAATAGGGAATGAGCAGTTCTTC

V gene: TRBV9
D gene: -
clone size: -
J gene: TRBJ2-1
CDR3 protein: CASSVELMDEQFF
CDR3 DNA: TGTGCCAGCAGCGTAGAGTTGATGGATGAGCAGTTCTTC

V gene: TRBV27
D gene: -
clone size: -
J gene: TRBJ1-2
CDR3 protein: CASSTSAEGRGGLTNYGYTF
CDR3 DNA: TGTGCCAGCAGTACCTCGGCGGAGGGCAGGGGAGGTCTAACAAACTATGGCTACACCTTC

V gene: TRBV20-1
D gene: -
clone size: -
J gene: TRBJ1-1
CDR3 protein: CSARGQVGTEAFF
CDR3 DNA: TGCAGTGCTAGAGGACAGGTCGGCACTGAAGCTTTCTTT

V gene: TRBV20-1
D gene: TRBD2
clone size: -
J gene: TRBJ2-1
CDR3 protein: CSARPTSGIYNEQFF
CDR3 DNA: TGCAGTGCTAGACCGACTAGCGGTATATACAATGAGCAGTTCTTC

V gene: TRBV9
D gene: TRBD1
clone size: -
J gene: TRBJ2-3
CDR3 protein: CASKGQSFEDTQYF
CDR3 DNA: TGTGCCAGCAAGGGACAGTCCTTTGAAGATACGCAGTATTTT

V gene: TRBV9
D gene: -
clone size: -
J gene: TRBJ2-4
CDR3 protein: CASSVDGLAKNIQYF
CDR3 DNA: TGTGCCAGCAGCGTAGATGGGCTAGCCAAAAACATTCAGTACTTC

V gene: TRBV3-1
D gene: -
clone size: -
J gene: TRBJ2-7
CDR3 protein: CASSQDLKYITYEQYF
CDR3 DNA: TGTGCCAGCAGCCAAGATCTGAAGTACATCACCTACGAGCAGTACTTC

V gene: TRBV27
D gene: TRBD1
clone size: -
J gene: TRBJ1-2
CDR3 protein: CASSKGTGNYGYTF
CDR3 DNA: TGTGCCAGCAGTAAAGGGACAGGGAACTATGGCTACACCTTC

V gene: TRBV4-1
D gene: -
clone size: -
J gene: TRBJ1-5
CDR3 protein: CASSQATSNQPQHF
CDR3 DNA: TGCGCCAGCAGCCAAGCGACAAGCAATCAGCCCCAGCATTTT

V gene: TRBV7-9
D gene: -
clone size: -
J gene: TRBJ2-5
CDR3 protein: CASSPAKNSGAVRQETQYF
CDR3 DNA: TGTGCCAGCAGCCCCGCTAAAAACTCGGGCGCCGTGAGGCAAGAGACCCAGTACTTC

V gene: TRBV29-1
D gene: TRBD1
clone size: -
J gene: TRBJ2-2
CDR3 protein: CSVSGQGGAGELFF
CDR3 DNA: TGCAGCGTCAGCGGACAGGGGGGTGCCGGGGAGCTGTTTTTT

V gene: TRBV12-3/TRBV12-4
D gene: TRBD1
clone size: -
J gene: TRBJ2-7
CDR3 protein: CASSSGGQGYEQYF
CDR3 DNA: TGTGCCAGCAGTTCCGGAGGACAGGGATACGAGCAGTACTTC

V gene: TRBV11-1
D gene: -
clone size: -
J gene: TRBJ2-1
CDR3 protein: CASSSMYNEQFF
CDR3 DNA: TGTGCCAGCAGCTCAATGTACAATGAGCAGTTCTTC

V gene: TRBV29-1
D gene: -
clone size: -
J gene: TRBJ2-2
CDR3 protein: CSVEQSGRETGELFF
CDR3 DNA: TGCAGCGTTGAACAATCGGGCAGGGAGACCGGGGAGCTGTTTTTT

V gene: TRBV7-9
D gene: -
clone size: -
J gene: TRBJ1-2
CDR3 protein: CASSLATGNYGYTF
CDR3 DNA: TGTGCCAGCAGCTTAGCGACAGGCAACTATGGCTACACCTTC

V gene: TRBV20-1
D gene: -
clone size: once
J gene: TRBJ2-1
CDR3 protein: CSAPRTERNSYNEQFF
CDR3 DNA: TGCAGTGCTCCCCGGACGGAGCGGAACTCCTACAATGAGCAGTTCTTC

V gene: TRBV14
D gene: TRBD1
clone size: -
J gene: TRBJ1-2
CDR3 protein: CASSRLGTARNYGYTF
CDR3 DNA: TGTGCCAGCAGCCGCTTAGGGACAGCCCGGAACTATGGCTACACCTTC

V gene: TRBV12-3/TRBV12-4
D gene: -
clone size: -
J gene: TRBJ1-2
CDR3 protein: CASSLEPRGIHPRGYTF
CDR3 DNA: TGTGCCAGCAGTTTGGAACCCCGAGGGATTCACCCTAGGGGCTACACCTTC